This T cell receptor (beta chain) was recovered during a study of cytomegalovirus exposure and HLA in healthy donors. Both 60 Vbeta primers and 13 Jbeta primers went into the PCR. The data were produced by immunoSEQ multiplex PCR, yet TCRdb's version contains in-frame clones alone and is incomplete. Here the sample spans approximately 130,000 clones, about four fifths being singletons. The trim removed 6 bases at V and 2 bases at J, leaving 7 bases unmatched. The CDR3 spans 15 residues. The germline CDR1 and CDR2 sequences are MNHEY and SVGAGI. As concerns this clone: No antigen is known for it.

Study-level findings and limits: An analysis was carried out later, and it reportedly showed fewer N-insertions in an Asian-associated ancestry cluster than the approximately 660-donor mean. The listing of some 170 TCR beta chains classed them as cytomegalovirus-associated.

The V gene is TRBV6-5, the J gene TRBJ1-2; 9 bases line up with TRBD1. The TCR was taken from a young man in good health and CMV-seronegative. Input material: PBMCs. The CDR3 DNA follows: TGTGCCAGCAGGGGACAGGGTCAAGGAAACTATGGCTACACCTTC. Residues: CASRGQGQGNYGYTF.